This T cell receptor beta chain was profiled in a study of T cells expressing NK-cell markers. Overall study: The authors derived TCR beta repertoires from sorted CD3+CD56+NKG2C+, CD3+CD56+NKG2C- and CD3+CD56-NKG2C+ T cells. Of eight sequenced donors, seven were HCMV-seropositive and one HCMV-seronegative.

Overall study findings and caveats: The leading position in the CD3+CD56-NKG2C+ fraction of several donors also went to these clonotypes. Each of about six donors carried dominant NKG2C+ clonotypes accounting for roughly 1.0-7.0% of CD8+ T cells.

CDR3 length: 16 amino acids. Germline CDR1 reads SGDLS; CDR2 reads YYNGEE. Regarding this clonotype: What it binds is unknown.

TCRdb reanalyzed the 5' RACE reads, giving one entry per CDR3 protein sequence and no DNA. In total, the table holds approximately 460,000 distinct CDR3 sequences. The sample comprised blood T cells: a sorted CD56 or NKG2C T cell subset, CD4+ or CD8+ T cells, or bulk PBMC T cells (not recorded which). This receptor was taken from a woman between 18 and 70 years old in good health. J is TRBJ2-2 and V is TRBV9; with no DNA, the TCRdb D assignment of TRBD1 cannot be verified. This CDR3 reads CASSPDSRGGYGELFF.